What follows are 32 T cell receptor beta chains derived from one specimen sequenced in a study of cytomegalovirus exposure and HLA in healthy donors. With 60 Vbeta and 13 Jbeta primers, the PCR was carried out. Generated by immunoSEQ multiplex PCR, the TCRdb table keeps only in-frame clones and is missing some. The table has some 150,000 clones, around 77% seen once. Sequencing used PBMCs. All receptors come from a man aged 60 to 75 in good health and CMV-seronegative.

The rearrangement links TRBV18 to TRBJ2-3, with D perhaps TRBD1 (7 bases). The germline V gene encodes CDR1 KGHSH and CDR2 LQKENI. The CDR3 runs to 16 residues. The V and J ends lost 4 bases and 5 bases respectively, with 19 bases between them. This CDR3 reads CASSRQTGRGLDTQYF. CDR3 DNA: TGTGCCAGCTCACGACAGACAGGGCGGGGTCTAGATACGCAGTATTTT.

The chain recombines TRBV28 with TRBJ2-1; weak D call: TRBD1 (6 bases). Germline CDR1 reads MDHEN; CDR2 reads SYDVKM. Trimming removed 1 base at V and 7 bases at J, with 11 bases between. The CDR3 loop spans 14 amino acids. This CDR3 reads CASSLSGTLNEQFF. CDR3 DNA: TGTGCCAGCAGTTTATCGGGGACATTAAATGAGCAGTTCTTC.

The chain has TRBV18 and TRBJ2-7; TRBD1 matches 12 bases. Germline V gives CDR1 KGHSH, CDR2 LQKENI. Trimming cost V 6 bases and J 4 bases; bases outside gene matches: 4. The CDR3 is made up of 14 amino acids. The CDR3 is CASSGQGASYEQYF. The CDR3 DNA reads as TGTGCCAGCTCGGGACAGGGGGCGAGTTACGAGCAGTACTTC.

The chain carries TRBV18 and TRBJ1-6; 7 nucleotides align to TRBD1. The CDR3 totals 15 residues. Per germline, CDR1 KGHSH and CDR2 LQKENI. V trimming: 2 bases; J trimming: 7 bases; junction bases outside the gene matches: 5. The CDR3 loop reads CASSPVVQGNSPLHF. CDR3 nucleotides: TGTGCCAGCTCACCAGTAGTACAGGGGAATTCACCCCTCCACTTT.

This CDR3 reads CASSQLQTGGNEKLFF. The CDR3 nucleotides are TGTGCCAGCAGTCAACTACAGACAGGGGGTAATGAAAAACTGTTTTTT. The chain links TRBV7-8 to TRBJ1-4; 9 nucleotides line up with TRBD1. V trimming: 6 bases; J trimming: 4 bases; junction bases outside the gene matches: 9. The V gene's germline CDR1 is SGHVS and CDR2 FQNEAQ. The CDR3 sequence is 16 residues long.

This chain joins TRBV11-3 and TRBJ2-1; 8 bases align to TRBD2. Germline CDR1 SGHNT, CDR2 YENEEA. The junction had 7 bases not matched to a gene; V was cut back by 3 bases and J by 6 bases. The CDR3 extends over 15 amino acids. The CDR3 here is CASSLSGSQFNEQFF. The CDR3 region has the DNA TGTGCCAGCAGCTTGAGCGGGAGTCAATTCAATGAGCAGTTCTTC.

V and J are TRBV5-1 and TRBJ1-2; D may be TRBD1 (5 bases). The CDR3 is made up of 16 amino acids. CDR1 is SGHRS and CDR2 is YFSETQ in the germline V gene. Trimming removed 2 bases at V and 3 bases at J, with 17 bases between. The CDR3 nucleotides read TGCGCCAGCAGCTTTCTGCCAGGCGGGGGGTACTATGGCTACACCTTC. Translated: CASSFLPGGGYYGYTF. The full variable domain, its missing parts supplied by reference TRBV5-1 and TRBJ1-2, is KAGVTQTPRYLIKTRGQQVTLSCSPISGHRSVSWYQQTPGQGLQFLFEYFSETQRNKGNFPGRFSGRQFSNSRSEMNVSTLELGDSALYLCASSFLPGGGYYGYTFGSGTRLTVV.

The chain combines TRBV28 with TRBJ2-2; 12 nucleotides align to TRBD2. Trimming removed 2 bases from V and 3 bases from J; junction bases left unmatched: 13. CDR3 length equals 20 residues. Germline V gives CDR1 MDHEN, CDR2 SYDVKM. The CDR3 nucleotides read TGTGCCAGCAGTTTAGCTAGCGGGGGGGCTTTTGGGACGGACACCGGGGAGCTGTTTTTT. The encoded protein is CASSLASGGAFGTDTGELFF.

The chain links TRBV4-3 to TRBJ2-5, with 10 bases that match TRBD1. The J call is doubtful: the DNA matches TRBJ2-7 better. The CDR3 consists of 16 residues. Germline CDR1 and CDR2: LGHNA and YSLEER. CDR3 protein: CASSEGMGQGTYEQYF. In DNA, the CDR3 is TGCGCCAGCAGCGAAGGCATGGGACAGGGGACCTACGAGCAGTACTTC.

This chain uses TRBV5-1 with TRBJ2-2; 7 nucleotides align to TRBD2. The CDR3 spans 16 residues. With V trimmed by 4 bases and J by 7 bases, 13 bases remained unmatched. Germline V gene lookup returns CDR1 SGHRS and CDR2 YFSETQ. CDR3: CASSRSGEQGHGELFF. The CDR3 DNA follows: TGCGCCAGCAGCAGAAGCGGGGAGCAAGGTCACGGGGAGCTGTTTTTT. Full variable domain (rest looked up from reference TRBV5-1 and TRBJ2-2): KAGVTQTPRYLIKTRGQQVTLSCSPISGHRSVSWYQQTPGQGLQFLFEYFSETQRNKGNFPGRFSGRQFSNSRSEMNVSTLELGDSALYLCASSRSGEQGHGELFFGEGSRLTVL.

This chain joins TRBV5-1 and TRBJ1-4; a possible D gene is TRBD1 (6 bases). The V gene's germline CDR1 is SGHRS and CDR2 YFSETQ. The V gene lost 0 bases and the J gene lost 6 bases, with 18 bases spanning the gap. CDR3 size: 17 residues. The CDR3 DNA is TGCGCCAGCAGCTTGGCTGACGGACAGACCATCCATGAAAAACTGTTTTTT. Translating it yields CASSLADGQTIHEKLFF.

The chain links TRBV5-1 to TRBJ2-3; 8 bases map to TRBD2. Looked up from germline, CDR1 is SGHRS and CDR2 is YFSETQ. V lost 0 bases to trimming and J lost 1 base; unmatched junction nucleotides: 1. There are 15 residues in the CDR3. The CDR3 sequence is CASSLGLARTDTQYF. The DNA of the CDR3 is TGCGCCAGCAGCTTGGGACTAGCGCGCACAGATACGCAGTATTTT. Based on the CDR3 plus reference TRBV5-1 and TRBJ2-3, the full variable domain is KAGVTQTPRYLIKTRGQQVTLSCSPISGHRSVSWYQQTPGQGLQFLFEYFSETQRNKGNFPGRFSGRQFSNSRSEMNVSTLELGDSALYLCASSLGLARTDTQYFGPGTRLTVL.

The chain uses TRBV30 and TRBJ1-5; 8 positions match TRBD1. CDR3 length: 13 residues. Per the germline V gene, CDR1 is GTSNPN and CDR2 is SVGIG (reference sequence). The J segment lost 5 bases and the V segment lost 2 bases, leaving 2 bases of the junction unmatched. The DNA for the CDR3 is TGTGCCTGGAGTAGACAGGGGTATCAGCCCCAGCATTTT. Protein sequence: CAWSRQGYQPQHF.

The chain links TRBV27 to TRBJ2-7; 10 bases align to TRBD2. This CDR3 comprises 14 residues. With 6 bases clipped from V and 5 bases from J, the junction kept 7 bases outside the gene matches. Germline CDR1 reads MNHEY; CDR2 reads SMNVEV (reference sequence). CDR3 DNA: TGTGCCAGCAGCCGGGGACTAGCGAACCACGAGCAGTACTTC. Its translation is CASSRGLANHEQYF.

The rearrangement uses TRBV5-1 and TRBJ2-3; TRBD1 agrees at 8 bases. Germline V gives CDR1 SGHRS, CDR2 YFSETQ. With 2 bases clipped from V and 0 bases from J, the junction kept 5 bases outside the gene matches. This CDR3 comprises 16 residues. The CDR3, as DNA: TGCGCCAGCAGCTTTGGACAGGGTGGGAGCACAGATACGCAGTATTTT. This codes for CASSFGQGGSTDTQYF.

This clone occurred once. The CDR3 sequence: CASSWRELPRYEQYF. The DNA of the CDR3 is TGTGCCAGCAGTTGGCGGGAGTTACCAAGGTACGAGCAGTACTTC. The chain joins TRBV6-6 to TRBJ2-5; 7 positions match TRBD2. The J call may be faulty, since TRBJ2-7 better matches the DNA end. The CDR3 is 15 amino acids. CDR1 and CDR2 from the germline V gene are MNHNY and SVGAGI (reference sequence).

The DNA of the CDR3 is TGTGCCAGCAGTATCTTACAGGGGGCAGGCTATGGCTACACCTTC. Its translation: CASSILQGAGYGYTF. The V gene is TRBV6-5, the J gene TRBJ1-2; 9 nucleotides align to TRBD1. Per the germline V gene, CDR1 is MNHEY and CDR2 is SVGAGI. The CDR3 contains 15 residues. V lost 5 bases to trimming and J lost 4 bases; unmatched junction nucleotides: 8.

The genes are TRBV7-2 and TRBJ1-2, with D perhaps TRBD1 (5 bases). V shed 7 bases and J shed 4 bases, with 16 bases lying between them. This CDR3 has 14 amino acids. Germline assignment: CDR1 SGHTA and CDR2 FQGNSA. The DNA of the CDR3 is TGTGCCAGCACCGCAGGGATTATCTCCTATGGCTACACCTTC. Translation: CASTAGIISYGYTF.

The V and J genes are TRBV19 and TRBJ1-4; 7 bases match TRBD1. J gave up 4 bases and V 1 base, and 3 bases lay outside the gene matches. This CDR3 is 15 amino acids long. Germline V gene sequence: CDR1 LNHDA, CDR2 SQIVND (reference sequence). The CDR3 spells CASSIVGQRNEKLFF. The CDR3 region has the DNA TGTGCCAGTAGTATAGTGGGACAGCGTAATGAAAAACTGTTTTTT.

The chain uses TRBV10-3 and TRBJ2-1, with 9 bases aligning to TRBD2. CDR1 is ENHRY and CDR2 is SYGVKD in the germline V gene. The CDR3 is 17 amino acids. J was trimmed by 8 bases and V by 0 bases; bases with no gene match: 11. The CDR3 DNA sequence: TGTGCCATCAGTGAGTCGGGGTCGCGGGGGGGCCGGGATGAGCAGTTCTTC. The encoded protein is CAISESGSRGGRDEQFF.

The rearrangement joins TRBV29-1 to TRBJ2-6, with 9 bases matching TRBD1. The V gene end was trimmed by 5 bases and the J gene end by 0 bases; junction bases not matched to a gene: 2. Germline assignment: CDR1 SQVTM and CDR2 ANQGSEA. This CDR3 spans 15 amino acids. The CDR3 DNA sequence: TGCAGCGTTCGGACAGGGGCCTCTGGGGCCAACGTCCTGACTTTC. Its translation: CSVRTGASGANVLTF.

This clone was detected once. The chain employs TRBV7-9 and TRBJ1-2; D not certain. The CDR3 is 13 amino acids. CDR1 SEHNR and CDR2 FQNEAQ come from the germline V gene (reference sequence). Trimming cost V 1 base and J 7 bases, with 10 bases left between them. CDR3 DNA sequence: TGTGCCAGCAGCTTAGAAAGAGGGCTTGGCTACACCTTC. This sequence encodes CASSLERGLGYTF.

The CDR3 sequence: CASSSQGVVQANEKLFF. As DNA, the CDR3 is TGTGCCAGTAGTTCACAGGGAGTAGTTCAGGCTAATGAAAAACTGTTTTTT. V gene TRBV19 combines with J gene TRBJ1-4; D is possibly TRBD1 (6 bases). In germline, CDR1 is LNHDA, CDR2 SQIVND (reference sequence). The CDR3 runs 17 residues. V lost 5 bases to trimming and J lost 3 bases, with 19 bases between them.

This clone was seen only a few times. This chain links TRBV18 with TRBJ2-1; the D gene is possibly TRBD1 (6 bases). V lost 3 bases, J lost 2 bases, and 11 bases lay in between. Germline CDR1 and CDR2: KGHSH and LQKENI. The CDR3 is 15 amino acids. CDR3 nucleotide sequence: TGTGCCAGCTCACCCAACAGGGCTACCTACAATGAGCAGTTCTTC. Translating gives CASSPNRATYNEQFF.

The chain is built from TRBV7-6 and TRBJ2-7, with 8 bases lining up with TRBD2. Germline V gives CDR1 SGHVS, CDR2 FNYEAQ. The V segment lost 4 bases and the J segment 6 bases; nucleotides outside the gene matches: 14. The CDR3 extends over 16 amino acids. The CDR3 nucleotides are TGTGCCAGCAGCTACCTCGGAGCGGGAGTTATGGTCGAGCAGTACTTC. Its translation: CASSYLGAGVMVEQYF.

J is TRBJ1-4 and V is TRBV7-8, with 7 positions matching TRBD1. V lost 3 bases, J lost 3 bases, and 1 base stayed unmatched. Germline CDR1 SGHVS, CDR2 FQNEAQ. The CDR3 length is 14 residues. The CDR3 DNA sequence: TGTGCCAGCAGCTTGGGACAGCCTAATGAAAAACTGTTTTTT. It yields the protein CASSLGQPNEKLFF.

This clone showed up just a few times. This chain connects TRBV5-1 to TRBJ2-2; TRBD2 agrees at 9 bases. The CDR3 contains 17 residues. Germline CDR1 and CDR2: SGHRS and YFSETQ. J gave up 5 bases and V 0 bases, and 8 bases lay outside the gene matches. The CDR3 reads CASSLGTVSGGTGELFF. The CDR3 coding sequence is TGCGCCAGCAGCTTGGGGACCGTCAGCGGGGGGACCGGGGAGCTGTTTTTT.

The chain carries TRBV6-1 and TRBJ2-5; perhaps TRBD1 as D (5 bases). The V end was cut by 2 bases, the J end by 1 base, with 11 bases between. This CDR3 has 15 amino acids. From germline, CDR1 is MNHNS and CDR2 SASEGT. The CDR3 DNA follows: TGTGCCAGCAGTGAACACCACAGGTTCCAAGAGACCCAGTACTTC. Its translation: CASSEHHRFQETQYF.

This clone was picked up a small number of times. The V and J genes are TRBV7-9 and TRBJ2-3; possible D gene TRBD2, 6 bases. CDR1 is SEHNR and CDR2 is FQNEAQ in the germline V gene (reference sequence). Trimming removed 3 bases at V and 3 bases at J, with 10 bases between. This CDR3 region has 14 residues. The CDR3 DNA is TGTGCCAGCAGCTTGGGAGGAGAGACAGATACGCAGTATTTT. It specifies CASSLGGETDTQYF. The whole variable domain, remainder taken from reference TRBV7-9 and TRBJ2-3, is DTGVSQNPRHKITKRGQNVTFRCDPISEHNRLYWYRQTLGQGPEFLTYFQNEAQLEKSRLLSDRFSAERPKGSFSTLEIQRTEQGDSAMYLCASSLGGETDTQYFGPGTRLTVL.

This clone has just one count. V and J are TRBV18 and TRBJ1-6, with no clear D. Germline assignment: CDR1 KGHSH and CDR2 LQKENI. This CDR3 contains 18 residues. Trimming left V 0 bases short and J 0 bases short, with 12 bases between. CDR3 DNA sequence: TGTGCCAGCTCACCACCGTCACAAATACCCTCCTATAATTCACCCCTCCACTTT. It yields the protein CASSPPSQIPSYNSPLHF.

As for this clone: This same CDR3 is encoded by further DNA sequences in the sample. The chain joins TRBV7-3 to TRBJ2-3; 7 nucleotides line up with TRBD2. This CDR3 is 14 amino acids long. Germline loops: CDR1 SGHTA, CDR2 FQGTGA. V dropped 3 bases and J dropped 0; count of bases not matched to a gene: 0. The CDR3 DNA is TGTGCCAGCAGCTTGCGGGGGAGCACAGATACGCAGTATTTT. It is translated as CASSLRGSTDTQYF.

This clone showed up just a few times. V gene TRBV4-2 combines with J gene TRBJ2-7; 10 nucleotides line up with TRBD2. Unmatched junction bases numbered 9, after V lost 1 base and J lost 6 bases. Per germline, CDR1 LGHNA and CDR2 YNFKEQ. The CDR3 has 16 residues. This CDR3 reads CASSQVGSGGAGEQYF. CDR3 DNA sequence: TGTGCCAGCAGCCAAGTGGGGAGCGGGGGGGCTGGCGAGCAGTACTTC.